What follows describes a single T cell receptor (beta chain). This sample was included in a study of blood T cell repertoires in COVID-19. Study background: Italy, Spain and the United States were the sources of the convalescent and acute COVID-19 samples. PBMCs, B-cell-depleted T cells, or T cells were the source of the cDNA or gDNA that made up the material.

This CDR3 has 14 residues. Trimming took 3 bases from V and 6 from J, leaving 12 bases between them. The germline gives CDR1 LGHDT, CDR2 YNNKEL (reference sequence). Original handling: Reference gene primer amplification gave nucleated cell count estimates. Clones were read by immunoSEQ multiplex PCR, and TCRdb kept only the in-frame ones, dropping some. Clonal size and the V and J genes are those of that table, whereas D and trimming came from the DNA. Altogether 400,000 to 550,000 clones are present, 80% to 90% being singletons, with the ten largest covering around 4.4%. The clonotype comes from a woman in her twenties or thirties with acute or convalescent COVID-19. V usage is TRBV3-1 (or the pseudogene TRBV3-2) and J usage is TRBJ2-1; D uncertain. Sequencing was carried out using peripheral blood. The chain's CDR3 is CASSQPSTVNEQFF. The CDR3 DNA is TGTGCCAGCAGCCAGCCTTCGACTGTCAATGAGCAGTTCTTC.